The 24 T cell receptor beta chains listed next were all sequenced from one sample in a study of vaccination effects on CD4 cells after COVID-19 (dated by TCRdb to 2021 to 2024). Libraries were prepared through the immunoSEQ multiplex PCR assay. Not all clones reach the TCRdb copy of this immuneACCESS table, which keeps in-frame sequences only. Checked studies attribute under half of the gap to unresolved V genes and leave the rest unexplained. This sample is represented by roughly 71,000 clones; approximately 82% of them were singletons. 1.2% of the sample belongs to the ten largest clones. Their target antigens are unknown. In the ViraFEST assay, PBMC were stimulated with viral peptide pools, and TCR sequencing was then used to find antigen-specific CD4+ T cell clonotypes based on their expansion. After approximately eleven days of culture, CD4+ T cells were isolated with the EasySep CD4+ T cell isolation kit. Participants received two doses of either the BNT162b2 or the mRNA-1273 mRNA SARS-CoV-2 vaccine.

The source material was CD4+ T cells from PBMCs cultured with HCoV-229E spike peptides, sampled after COVID-19 vaccination. The cell subset or site tag for this specimen amounts to: HCoV-229E spike overlapping peptide pool stimulation. The receptors come from a human donor who received a COVID-19 vaccine.

V and J are TRBV5-6 and TRBJ2-3, with a tentative D call TRBD2 (5 bases). V was clipped by 2 bases and J by 4 bases, with 17 bases between them. Germline V gene lookup returns CDR1 SGHDT and CDR2 YYEEEE. The CDR3 extends over 16 amino acids. The CDR3 sequence is CASSFAPGFGSDTQYF. DNA of the CDR3: TGTGCCAGCAGCTTCGCACCGGGGTTCGGATCAGATACGCAGTATTTT.

The chain uses TRBV30 and TRBJ2-7; TRBD1 aligns across 10 bases. From germline, CDR1 is GTSNPN and CDR2 SVGIG (reference sequence). V lost 1 base and J lost 6; bases outside the gene matches: 3. This CDR3 is 13 amino acids long. The CDR3 nucleotides read TGTGCCTGGAGTGGACAGGGGGCGGGCGAGCAGTACGTC. This gives the protein CAWSGQGAGEQYV.

This clone occurred a few times. The J gene is TRBJ1-1, the V gene TRBV5-1, with D maybe TRBD1 (5 bases). The V gene lost 3 bases and the J gene lost 7 bases, with 16 bases spanning the gap. CDR1 and CDR2 from the germline V gene are SGHRS and YFSETQ. There are 14 residues in the CDR3. In nucleotides, the CDR3 is TGCGCCAGCAGCTGGACGGGGCCGAGAGGTGAAGCTTTCTTT. It is translated as CASSWTGPRGEAFF.

The V call is TRBV18, the J call TRBJ1-4; the match to TRBD1 covers 9 bases. The V and J ends lost 5 bases and 6 bases, in that order; junction bases with no gene match: 10. The germline V gene encodes CDR1 KGHSH and CDR2 LQKENI. The CDR3 totals 16 residues. The CDR3 nucleotides are TGTGCCAGCTCAACCAAATTGACAGGGGGTTATGAAAAACTGTTTTTT. It specifies CASSTKLTGGYEKLFF.

V usage is TRBV6-6 and J usage is TRBJ1-5, with 11 bases lining up with TRBD1. Germline-derived CDR1 and CDR2 are MNHNY and SVGAGI (reference sequence). Losses at the gene ends were 6 bases for V and 4 bases for J; bases not matched to a gene: 5. This CDR3 is built from 15 residues. The DNA of the CDR3 is TGTGCCAGCAGGTGGGGACAGGGGGATAATCAGCCCCAGCATTTT. Protein: CASRWGQGDNQPQHF.

The rearrangement uses TRBV28 and TRBJ1-6; 11 bases map to TRBD1. This CDR3 has 20 amino acids. V lost 7 bases, J lost 0 bases, and 14 bases stayed unmatched. In germline, CDR1 is MDHEN, CDR2 SYDVKM. This CDR3 is CASNTPIGTGGPSYNSPLHF. CDR3 DNA: TGTGCCAGCAACACTCCAATTGGGACAGGGGGACCCTCCTATAATTCACCCCTCCACTTT.

The V gene is TRBV5-1, the J gene TRBJ1-4; possible D gene TRBD1, 5 bases. CDR3 length: 14 residues. Trimming shortened V by 0 bases and J by 7 bases, and 10 bases separated the two germline ends. Germline V lookup: CDR1 SGHRS, CDR2 YFSETQ. CDR3 protein: CASSLGGSPEKLFF. CDR3 sequence (DNA): TGCGCCAGCAGCTTGGGGGGGAGCCCTGAAAAACTGTTTTTT.

The chain couples TRBV19 to TRBJ1-2; 7 bases line up with TRBD1. With 3 bases clipped from V and 4 bases from J, the junction kept 8 bases outside the gene matches. Germline V gene lookup returns CDR1 LNHDA and CDR2 SQIVND (reference sequence). The CDR3 sequence is 15 residues long. The CDR3 sequence: CASSIGTGDGYGYTF. CDR3 DNA: TGTGCCAGTAGTATCGGCACAGGGGATGGCTATGGCTACACCTTC.

The chain is built from TRBV18 and TRBJ2-5; D possibly corresponds to TRBD1 (6 bases). Germline V gives CDR1 KGHSH, CDR2 LQKENI. The CDR3 is 15 residues long. The germline V and J ends were trimmed by 2 bases and 4 bases, with 14 bases remaining between them. The CDR3 nucleotides are TGTGCCAGCTCACCATCAGGGGTGGTAGGAGAGACCCAGTACTTC. Translating gives CASSPSGVVGETQYF.

The V and J genes are TRBV5-1 and TRBJ2-1; D unresolved. Germline V CDR1 and CDR2: SGHRS, YFSETQ. Trimming removed 0 bases at V and 0 bases at J, with 7 bases between. CDR3 length equals 15 residues. The CDR3 region is CASSLVISSYNEQFF. The CDR3 coding sequence is TGCGCCAGCAGCTTGGTTATTAGCTCCTACAATGAGCAGTTCTTC. Supplemented by reference TRBV5-1 and TRBJ2-1, the full variable domain reads KAGVTQTPRYLIKTRGQQVTLSCSPISGHRSVSWYQQTPGQGLQFLFEYFSETQRNKGNFPGRFSGRQFSNSRSEMNVSTLELGDSALYLCASSLVISSYNEQFFGPGTRLTVL.

The V call is TRBV18, the J call TRBJ2-3; D unclear. The germline CDR1 and CDR2 sequences are KGHSH and LQKENI. V was shortened by 0 bases and J by 0 bases, with 4 bases between the two germline ends. The CDR3 spans 14 residues. The CDR3 sequence: CASSPPRSTDTQYF. For the CDR3, the DNA is TGTGCCAGCTCACCACCGCGAAGCACAGATACGCAGTATTTT.

This clone appeared a few times. CDR3 DNA: TGTGCCTGGACTCCTCGGACCGCGAATGGCTACACCTTC. Its protein is CAWTPRTANGYTF. The chain employs TRBV30 and TRBJ1-2; D call uncertain. CDR1 GTSNPN and CDR2 SVGIG come from the germline V gene (reference sequence). There are 13 residues in the CDR3. V shed 4 bases and J shed 6 bases, with 15 bases lying between them.

The chain links TRBV5-1 to TRBJ1-4, with TRBD1 matching over 9 bases. V lost 1 base, J lost 7 bases, and 8 bases stayed unmatched. This CDR3 contains 16 residues. Germline V CDR1 and CDR2: SGHRS, YFSETQ. The CDR3 coding sequence is TGCGCCAGCAGCTTGACTCCGGGACAGGGCGGTGAAAAACTGTTTTTT. This gives the protein CASSLTPGQGGEKLFF.

This chain uses TRBV7-8 with TRBJ1-6; no clear D gene. Trimming shortened V by 2 bases and J by 0 bases, and 8 bases separated the two germline ends. Per germline, CDR1 SGHVS and CDR2 FQNEAQ. CDR3 size: 16 residues. The DNA of the CDR3 is TGTGCCAGCAGCTTAAGGGCAGGCTCCTATAATTCACCCCTCCACTTT. Translating gives CASSLRAGSYNSPLHF.

In DNA form, the CDR3 reads TGCGCCAGCAGCTTGACAGGGGATTTTAGCTATGGCTACACCTTC. As protein: CASSLTGDFSYGYTF. J is TRBJ1-2 and V is TRBV5-1; TRBD1 aligns across 7 bases. There are 15 residues in the CDR3. Germline V gene sequence: CDR1 SGHRS, CDR2 YFSETQ. With 1 base clipped from V and 4 bases from J, the junction kept 7 bases outside the gene matches.

The chain joins TRBV7-2 to TRBJ2-3; the D gene could be TRBD1 or TRBD2 (6 bases each). CDR1 SGHTA and CDR2 FQGNSA come from the germline V gene. This CDR3 contains 15 residues. Trimming removed 0 bases at V and 2 bases at J, with 9 bases between. This CDR3 is CASSLAGGITDTQYF. In nucleotides, the CDR3 is TGTGCCAGCAGCTTAGCGGGGGGCATCACAGATACGCAGTATTTT.

The V and J genes are TRBV29-1 and TRBJ2-4; D not resolved. The CDR3 covers 15 residues. With 2 bases removed from V and 0 bases from J, the gap between germline ends came to 11 bases. Germline V gene sequence: CDR1 SQVTM, CDR2 ANQGSEA. The CDR3 loop is CSVETQKLAKNIQYF. As DNA, the CDR3 is TGCAGCGTTGAAACCCAGAAACTAGCCAAAAACATTCAGTACTTC.

CDR3 sequence reads: CASSQAGAEQYV. CDR3 DNA sequence: TGTGCCAGCAGCCAAGCGGGGGCCGAGCAGTACGTC. The chain combines TRBV3-1 (or the pseudogene TRBV3-2) with TRBJ2-7, with D possibly being TRBD1 or TRBD2 (6 bases each). CDR3 length: 12 amino acids. V gave up 1 base and J gave up 6 bases, with 7 bases separating them. CDR1 is LGHDT, CDR2 YNNKEL, per germline (reference sequence).

This chain uses TRBV19 with TRBJ1-5; 8 bases align to TRBD1. Germline V lookup: CDR1 LNHDA, CDR2 SQIVND (reference sequence). V lost 3 bases to trimming and J lost 5 bases; unmatched junction nucleotides: 6. The CDR3 covers 15 residues. The CDR3 nucleotides read TGTGCCAGTAGTATGGCGGGACAGGCCTATCAGCCCCAGCATTTT. Protein product: CASSMAGQAYQPQHF.

V gene TRBV7-3 combines with J gene TRBJ2-6; D might be TRBD1 (6 bases). Deletions cut 3 bases from V and 1 base from J, with 7 bases between. The CDR3 loop spans 15 amino acids. Germline V lookup: CDR1 SGHTA, CDR2 FQGTGA. The CDR3: CASSFQGSGANVLTF. The CDR3 nucleotides read TGTGCCAGCAGCTTCCAGGGGTCTGGGGCCAACGTCCTGACTTTC.

The rearrangement joins TRBV7-9 to TRBJ2-3; D uncertain. The CDR3 runs 15 residues. Germline V gene data show CDR1 as SEHNR and CDR2 as FQNEAQ (reference sequence). V was pared by 5 bases and J by 0 bases, with 12 bases between. DNA of the CDR3: TGTGCCAGCAGCCCCCTGGCCATTAGCACAGATACGCAGTATTTT. It specifies CASSPLAISTDTQYF. Variable domain in full (rest from reference TRBV7-9 and TRBJ2-3): DTGVSQNPRHKITKRGQNVTFRCDPISEHNRLYWYRQTLGQGPEFLTYFQNEAQLEKSRLLSDRFSAERPKGSFSTLEIQRTEQGDSAMYLCASSPLAISTDTQYFGPGTRLTVL.

V and J are TRBV28 and TRBJ1-2; tentative D call: TRBD1 (6 bases). Germline loops: CDR1 MDHEN, CDR2 SYDVKM. V lost 4 bases and J lost 3, with 12 bases in between. The CDR3 runs 14 residues. The CDR3 region is CASSSYQGYYGYTF. The CDR3 DNA reads TGTGCCAGCAGTTCCTACCAGGGGTACTATGGCTACACCTTC.

This chain connects TRBV18 to TRBJ2-7, with D perhaps given as TRBD1 or TRBD2 (5 bases each). With 6 bases removed from V and 4 bases from J, the gap between germline ends came to 16 bases. Germline V lookup: CDR1 KGHSH, CDR2 LQKENI. The length of the CDR3 is 14 residues. CDR3 nucleotides: TGTGCCAGCTCTTATTCCCGAGAGGGGTACGAGCAGTACGTC. This encodes CASSYSREGYEQYV.

This clone was counted a single time. The rearrangement uses TRBV5-5 and TRBJ2-7; D ambiguous. V was pared by 1 base and J by 0 bases, with 11 bases between. CDR1 and CDR2 from the germline V gene are SGHKS and YYEKEE (reference sequence). The CDR3 has 15 amino acids. The CDR3 region is CASSLNSLSSYEQYV. The CDR3 nucleotides read TGTGCCAGCAGCTTGAACTCTTTGAGCTCCTACGAGCAGTACGTC.